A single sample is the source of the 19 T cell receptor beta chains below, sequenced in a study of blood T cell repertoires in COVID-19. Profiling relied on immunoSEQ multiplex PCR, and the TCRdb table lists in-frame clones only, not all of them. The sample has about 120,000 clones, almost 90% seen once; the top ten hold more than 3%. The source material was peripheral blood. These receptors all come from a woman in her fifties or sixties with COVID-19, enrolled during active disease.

The CDR3 coding sequence is TGTGCCAGCAGCACGACAGGGGGCTACGAGCAGTACTTC. Protein product: CASSTTGGYEQYF. V and J are TRBV7-3 and TRBJ2-7; 9 bases agree with TRBD1. CDR3 length equals 13 residues. Looked up from germline, CDR1 is SGHTA and CDR2 is FQGTGA. J gave up 3 bases and V 5 bases, and 2 bases lay outside the gene matches.

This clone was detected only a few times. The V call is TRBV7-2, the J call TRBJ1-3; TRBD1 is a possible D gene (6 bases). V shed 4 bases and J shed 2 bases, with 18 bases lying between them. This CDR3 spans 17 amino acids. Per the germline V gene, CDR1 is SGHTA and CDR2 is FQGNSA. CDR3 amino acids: CASSSIPTGLTGNTIYF. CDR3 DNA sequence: TGTGCCAGCAGCTCGATACCGACAGGACTCACTGGAAACACCATATATTTT.

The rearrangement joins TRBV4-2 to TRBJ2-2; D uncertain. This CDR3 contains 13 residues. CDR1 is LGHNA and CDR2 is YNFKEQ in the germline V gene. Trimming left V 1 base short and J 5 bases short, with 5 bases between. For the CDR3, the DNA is TGTGCCAGCAGCCAAGTCGGGACCGGGGAGCTGTTTTTT. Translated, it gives CASSQVGTGELFF.

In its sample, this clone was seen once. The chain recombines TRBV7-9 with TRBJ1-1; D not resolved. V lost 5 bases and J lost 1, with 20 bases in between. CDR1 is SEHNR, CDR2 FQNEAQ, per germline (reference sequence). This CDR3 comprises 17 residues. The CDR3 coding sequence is TGTGCCAGCAGCCCGCCTAGGCGCGAGCGACCGAACACTGAAGCTTTCTTT. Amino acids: CASSPPRRERPNTEAFF.

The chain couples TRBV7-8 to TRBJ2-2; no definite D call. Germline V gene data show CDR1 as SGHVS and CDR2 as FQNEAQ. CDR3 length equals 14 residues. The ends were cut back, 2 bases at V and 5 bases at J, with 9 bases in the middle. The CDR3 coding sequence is TGTGCCAGCAGCTTACCACAGCTTACCGGGGAGCTGTTTTTT. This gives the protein CASSLPQLTGELFF.

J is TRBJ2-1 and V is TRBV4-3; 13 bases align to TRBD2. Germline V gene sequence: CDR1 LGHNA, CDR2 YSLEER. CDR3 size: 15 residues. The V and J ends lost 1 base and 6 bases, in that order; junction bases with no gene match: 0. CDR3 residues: CASSQGLAGGNEQFF. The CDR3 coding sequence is TGCGCCAGCAGCCAAGGACTAGCGGGGGGCAATGAGCAGTTCTTC.

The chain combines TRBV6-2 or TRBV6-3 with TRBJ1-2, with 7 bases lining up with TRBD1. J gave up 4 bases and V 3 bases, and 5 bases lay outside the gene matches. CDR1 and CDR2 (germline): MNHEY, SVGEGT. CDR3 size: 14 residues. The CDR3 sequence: CASSYETGPYGYTF. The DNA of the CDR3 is TGTGCCAGCAGTTATGAGACAGGGCCCTATGGCTACACCTTC.

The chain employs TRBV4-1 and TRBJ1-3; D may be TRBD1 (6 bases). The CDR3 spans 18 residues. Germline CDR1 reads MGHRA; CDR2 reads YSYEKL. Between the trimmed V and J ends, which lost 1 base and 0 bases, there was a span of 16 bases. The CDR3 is CASSQVGSGVRSGNTIYF. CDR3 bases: TGCGCCAGCAGCCAAGTGGGGTCAGGGGTGCGCTCTGGAAACACCATATATTTT.

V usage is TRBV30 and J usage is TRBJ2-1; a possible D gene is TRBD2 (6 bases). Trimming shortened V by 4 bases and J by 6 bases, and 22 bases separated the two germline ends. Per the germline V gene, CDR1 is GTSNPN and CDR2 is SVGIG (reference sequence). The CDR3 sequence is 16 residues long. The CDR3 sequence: CAWNPTAGFFPNEQFF. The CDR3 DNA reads TGTGCCTGGAACCCGACCGCGGGGTTTTTCCCCAATGAGCAGTTCTTC.

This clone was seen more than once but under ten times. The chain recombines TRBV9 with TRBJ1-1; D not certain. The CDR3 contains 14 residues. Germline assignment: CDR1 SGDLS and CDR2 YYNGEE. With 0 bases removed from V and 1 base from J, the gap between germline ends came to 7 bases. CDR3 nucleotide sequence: TGTGCCAGCAGCGTAGGTCAGGCGAACACTGAAGCTTTCTTT. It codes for CASSVGQANTEAFF. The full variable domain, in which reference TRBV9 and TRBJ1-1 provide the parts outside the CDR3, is DSGVTQTPKHLITATGQRVTLRCSPRSGDLSVYWYQQSLDQGLQFLIQYYNGEERAKGNILERFSAQQFPDLHSELNLSSLELGDSALYFCASSVGQANTEAFFGQGTRLTVV.

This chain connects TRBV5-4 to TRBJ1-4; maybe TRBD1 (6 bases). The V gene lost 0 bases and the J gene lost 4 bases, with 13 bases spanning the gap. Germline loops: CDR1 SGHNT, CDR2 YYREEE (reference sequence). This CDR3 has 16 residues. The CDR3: CASSLGAGTLNEKLFF. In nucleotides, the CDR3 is TGTGCCAGCAGCTTGGGGGCAGGGACACTTAATGAAAAACTGTTTTTT.

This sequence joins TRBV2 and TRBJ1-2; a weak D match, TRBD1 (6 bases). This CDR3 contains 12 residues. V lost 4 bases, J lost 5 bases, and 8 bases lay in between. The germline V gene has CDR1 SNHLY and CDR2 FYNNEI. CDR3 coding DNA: TGTGCCAGCAGTGCGAGGGGGTATGGCTACACCTTC. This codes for CASSARGYGYTF.

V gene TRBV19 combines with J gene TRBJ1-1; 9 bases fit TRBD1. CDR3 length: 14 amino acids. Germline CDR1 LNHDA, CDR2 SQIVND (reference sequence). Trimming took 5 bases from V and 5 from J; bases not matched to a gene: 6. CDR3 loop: CASSSNRGRTEAFF. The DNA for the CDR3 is TGTGCCAGTAGTTCCAACAGGGGGCGGACTGAAGCTTTCTTT.

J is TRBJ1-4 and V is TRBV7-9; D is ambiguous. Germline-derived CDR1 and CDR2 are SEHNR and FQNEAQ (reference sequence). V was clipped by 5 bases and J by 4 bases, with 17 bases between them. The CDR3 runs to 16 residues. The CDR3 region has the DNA TGTGCCAGCAGCGCCGACACTGGGCTTGGTAATGAAAAACTGTTTTTT. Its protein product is CASSADTGLGNEKLFF.

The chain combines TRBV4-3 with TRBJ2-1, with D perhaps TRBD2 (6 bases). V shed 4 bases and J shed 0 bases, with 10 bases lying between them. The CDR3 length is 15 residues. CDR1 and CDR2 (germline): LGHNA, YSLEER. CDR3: CASSRDGSSYNEQFF. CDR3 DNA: TGCGCCAGCAGCCGGGACGGGAGCTCCTACAATGAGCAGTTCTTC.

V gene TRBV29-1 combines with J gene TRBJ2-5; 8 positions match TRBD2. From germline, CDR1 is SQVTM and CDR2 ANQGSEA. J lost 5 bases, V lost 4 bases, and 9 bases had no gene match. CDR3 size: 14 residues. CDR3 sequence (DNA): TGCAGCGTTGTTCCGGCGGGGGGCGGTGAGACCCAGTACTTC. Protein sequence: CSVVPAGGGETQYF.

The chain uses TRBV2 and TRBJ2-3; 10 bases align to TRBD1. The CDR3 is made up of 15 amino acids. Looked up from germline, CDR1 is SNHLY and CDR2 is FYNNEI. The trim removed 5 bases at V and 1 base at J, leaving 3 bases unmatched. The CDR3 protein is CASSRQGAGTDTQYF. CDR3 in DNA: TGTGCCAGCAGTCGACAGGGGGCGGGCACAGATACGCAGTATTTT.

The CDR3 DNA follows: TGTGCCAGCAGTTACGACAGGGTAGGGGCCTACGAGCAGTACTTC. This gives the protein CASSYDRVGAYEQYF. This chain uses TRBV6-6 with TRBJ2-7; 7 bases line up with TRBD1. The CDR3 is made up of 15 amino acids. Germline V gives CDR1 MNHNY, CDR2 SVGAGI (reference sequence). V trimming: 2 bases; J trimming: 2 bases; junction bases outside the gene matches: 6.

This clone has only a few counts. The chain's CDR3 is CASSQETQGRRYTF. CDR3 sequence (DNA): TGCGCCAGCAGCCAAGAGACCCAGGGCAGGCGCTACACCTTC. The rearrangement uses TRBV4-1 and TRBJ1-2, with D tentatively TRBD1 (5 bases). The V end was cut by 0 bases, the J end by 9 bases, with 14 bases between. Germline lookup yields CDR1 MGHRA and CDR2 YSYEKL. The CDR3 totals 14 residues.